Below are 26 T cell receptor beta chains sequenced from a single sample in a study of blood T cell repertoires in COVID-19. Method: immunoSEQ multiplex PCR; TCRdb's copy keeps in-frame clones and lacks some. Of roughly 230,000 clones in the sample, roughly 89% were seen once. The source material was PBMCs or T cells enriched from blood (not recorded which). These receptors originate from a woman in her twenties or thirties with acute COVID-19.

V and J are TRBV27 and TRBJ1-5; 9 nucleotides match TRBD1. The germline V gene encodes CDR1 MNHEY and CDR2 SMNVEV (reference sequence). Trimming cost V 6 bases and J 7 bases; bases outside gene matches: 10. The CDR3 loop spans 15 amino acids. The CDR3 loop is CASRNSGTGRQPQHF. The CDR3 coding sequence is TGTGCCAGCAGGAATTCCGGGACAGGGCGACAGCCCCAGCATTTT.

V is TRBV18 and J is TRBJ1-6, with 7 nucleotides matching TRBD1. There are 16 residues in the CDR3. Germline values: CDR1 KGHSH, CDR2 LQKENI. The junction had 7 bases not matched to a gene; V was cut back by 1 base and J by 7 bases. For the CDR3, the DNA is TGTGCCAGCTCACCACGGCAGGGGGACGGGAATTCACCCCTCCACTTT. Its translation is CASSPRQGDGNSPLHF.

The CDR3: CASSFPGHDYEQYF. The CDR3 nucleotides are TGTGCCAGTAGTTTCCCGGGACACGACTACGAGCAGTACTTC. The chain carries TRBV19 and TRBJ2-7, with D possibly TRBD1 on 6 matching bases. Germline V lookup: CDR1 LNHDA, CDR2 SQIVND (reference sequence). The length of the CDR3 is 14 residues. V was cut by 5 bases and J by 3 bases, with 14 bases left in between.

V gene TRBV19 combines with J gene TRBJ1-1; a weak D match, TRBD1 (6 bases). V lost 1 base, J lost 1 base, and 10 bases lay in between. CDR1 is LNHDA, CDR2 SQIVND, per germline (reference sequence). This CDR3 comprises 15 residues. This chain's CDR3 is CASSIARGRNTEAFF. The CDR3 bases are TGTGCCAGTAGTATAGCCAGGGGCCGGAACACTGAAGCTTTCTTT.

The J gene is TRBJ2-1, the V gene TRBV13, with 10 nucleotides matching TRBD1. The V gene's germline CDR1 is PRHDT and CDR2 FYEKMQ (reference sequence). The CDR3 runs to 15 residues. J was trimmed by 5 bases and V by 5 bases; bases with no gene match: 6. The CDR3 sequence: CASSTWTGGNNEQFF. CDR3 bases: TGTGCCAGCAGCACCTGGACAGGGGGGAACAATGAGCAGTTCTTC.

The chain carries TRBV7-2 and TRBJ2-4, with 9 bases that match TRBD2. The CDR3 covers 15 residues. Germline V lookup: CDR1 SGHTA, CDR2 FQGNSA. After removal of 2 bases from V and 7 bases from J, the junction contained 6 bases not matched to a gene. CDR3: CASSLLGGGANIQYF. The CDR3 DNA sequence: TGTGCCAGCAGCTTATTGGGCGGGGGGGCGAACATTCAGTACTTC.

The chain joins TRBV28 to TRBJ2-5; tentative D call: TRBD1 (6 bases). Trimming removed 6 bases from V and 4 bases from J, with 12 bases in between. CDR3 length: 13 residues. CDR1 and CDR2 (germline): MDHEN, SYDVKM. The CDR3 reads CASRGAVRETQYF. The CDR3, as DNA: TGTGCCAGCAGGGGGGCAGTGCGAGAGACCCAGTACTTC.

The count of this clone is one. The chain carries TRBV9 and TRBJ2-5; 12 bases match TRBD2. Germline V CDR1 and CDR2: SGDLS, YYNGEE. The CDR3 consists of 17 residues. J was trimmed by 5 bases and V by 3 bases; bases with no gene match: 11. CDR3 region: CASSEGRLAGEQETQYF. The CDR3 nucleotides are TGTGCCAGCAGCGAGGGTCGACTAGCGGGGGAACAGGAGACCCAGTACTTC.

This sequence joins TRBV30 and TRBJ1-1; 10 bases are a match to TRBD1. V trimming: 4 bases; J trimming: 3 bases; junction bases outside the gene matches: 2. This CDR3 is built from 13 residues. The germline V gene has CDR1 GTSNPN and CDR2 SVGIG (reference sequence). CDR3 protein: CAWTDRGDTEAFF. The DNA for the CDR3 is TGTGCCTGGACGGACAGGGGGGACACTGAAGCTTTCTTT. The complete variable domain, with remaining parts taken from reference TRBV30 and TRBJ1-1, reads SQTIHQWPATLVQPVGSPLSLECTVEGTSNPNLYWYRQAAGRGLQLLFYSVGIGQISSEVPQNLSASRPQDRQFILSSKKLLLSDSGFYLCAWTDRGDTEAFFGQGTRLTVV.

The rearrangement links TRBV5-1 to TRBJ2-5; possible D gene TRBD2, 7 bases. Deletions cut 4 bases from V and 4 bases from J, with 14 bases between. Germline V gives CDR1 SGHRS, CDR2 YFSETQ. The CDR3 runs 14 residues. For the CDR3, the DNA is TGCGCCAGCAGCCCCGCCGGGGGGCGAGAGACCCAGTACTTC. Its protein product is CASSPAGGRETQYF.

This chain uses TRBV10-2 with TRBJ2-7, with TRBD2 matching 12 bases. Germline CDR1 is WSHSY and CDR2 is SAAADI. The ends lost 7 bases at V and 4 bases at J; junction bases unmatched: 5. This CDR3 spans 14 amino acids. This CDR3 is CASTLAGGKYEQYF. DNA for the CDR3: TGCGCCAGCACACTAGCGGGGGGAAAATACGAGCAGTACTTC.

This rearrangement joins TRBV5-1 to TRBJ2-7; D perhaps matches TRBD2 (5 bases). CDR3 size: 15 residues. Trimming took off 1 base at V and 3 bases at J, with 14 bases between the two ends. Germline loops: CDR1 SGHRS, CDR2 YFSETQ. CDR3 DNA sequence: TGCGCCAGCAGCTTGACGGAGGCCGCAAGCTACGAGCAGTACTTC. Translating it yields CASSLTEAASYEQYF.

This sequence joins TRBV7-9 and TRBJ2-7, with a possible D match to TRBD1 (8 bases). The V end lost 8 bases, the J end lost 2 bases, and 13 bases lay between the germline ends. Germline V CDR1 and CDR2: SEHNR, FQNEAQ (reference sequence). The CDR3 is 13 residues long. The CDR3 DNA follows: TGTGCCAGCGGACAGGGAGGGACCTACGAGCAGTACTTC. It encodes CASGQGGTYEQYF.

J is TRBJ1-1 and V is TRBV3-1 (or the pseudogene TRBV3-2), with TRBD1 as a possible D gene (6 bases). The ends were cut back, 1 base at V and 3 bases at J, with 12 bases in the middle. Germline V CDR1 and CDR2: LGHDT, YNNKEL (reference sequence). CDR3 length: 15 amino acids. Here the CDR3 reads CASSQGHTGYTEAFF. Here the CDR3 DNA reads TGTGCCAGCAGCCAAGGTCATACAGGGTACACTGAAGCTTTCTTT.

This clone was picked up one time. The rearrangement uses TRBV6-1 and TRBJ1-1; possibly TRBD1 for D (5 bases). The CDR3 has 13 amino acids. The V gene's germline CDR1 is MNHNS and CDR2 SASEGT. Trimming shortened V by 0 bases and J by 11 bases, and 13 bases separated the two germline ends. The DNA for the CDR3 is TGTGCCAGCAGTGAAGCCATTAAGGGGCTCGCTTTCTTT. Translated: CASSEAIKGLAFF.

This clone appeared a single time. V and J are TRBV5-6 and TRBJ1-2, with TRBD1 matching 7 bases. This CDR3 region has 14 residues. The junction had 9 bases not matched to a gene; V was cut back by 2 bases and J by 8 bases. Per the germline V gene, CDR1 is SGHDT and CDR2 is YYEEEE. As DNA, the CDR3 is TGTGCCAGCAGCTTTGAACAGGGGACAAGGGGCTACACCTTC. Amino acid sequence: CASSFEQGTRGYTF.

The J gene is TRBJ2-7, the V gene TRBV11-2; D possibly corresponds to TRBD2 (6 bases). Trimming removed 0 bases from V and 7 bases from J, with 10 bases in between. The CDR3 contains 13 residues. Germline V gene sequence: CDR1 SGHAT, CDR2 FQNNGV. CDR3 loop: CASSLDLGGEQYF. The CDR3 DNA reads as TGTGCCAGCAGCTTAGATCTGGGAGGTGAGCAGTACTTC. The complete variable domain, with remaining parts taken from reference TRBV11-2 and TRBJ2-7, reads EAGVAQSPRYKIIEKRQSVAFWCNPISGHATLYWYQQILGQGPKLLIQFQNNGVVDDSQLPKDRFSAERLKGVDSTLKIQPAKLEDSAVYLCASSLDLGGEQYFGPGTRLTVT.

The chain joins TRBV19 to TRBJ1-1, with D maybe TRBD1 (5 bases). Trimming stripped 6 bases from V and 0 bases from J, with 14 bases between. The CDR3 loop spans 15 amino acids. Per germline, CDR1 LNHDA and CDR2 SQIVND (reference sequence). The CDR3: CASSPRQFMNTEAFF. CDR3 in DNA: TGTGCCAGTAGCCCCCGACAGTTCATGAACACTGAAGCTTTCTTT.

The chain is built from TRBV4-1 and TRBJ1-1, with a tentative D call TRBD1 (5 bases). Trimming left V 3 bases short and J 1 base short, with 18 bases between. The CDR3 has 17 amino acids. Germline lookup yields CDR1 MGHRA and CDR2 YSYEKL. The CDR3 sequence: CASSQASSAQGNTEAFF. In DNA, the CDR3 is TGCGCCAGCAGCCAGGCCTCGAGTGCCCAGGGGAACACTGAAGCTTTCTTT.

V is TRBV2 and J is TRBJ1-1; D is ambiguous. The CDR3 spans 16 residues. CDR1 and CDR2 (germline): SNHLY, FYNNEI. V lost 5 bases, J lost 0 bases, and 16 bases lay in between. CDR3 protein: CASSHSPEQMNTEAFF. Here the CDR3 DNA reads TGTGCCAGCAGTCATAGCCCGGAACAAATGAACACTGAAGCTTTCTTT.

The chain's CDR3 is CASSVASNQPQHF. The CDR3 nucleotides are TGTGCCAGCAGTGTCGCGAGCAATCAGCCCCAGCATTTT. This rearrangement joins TRBV2 to TRBJ1-5; D remains ambiguous. The CDR3 has 13 amino acids. Germline CDR1 and CDR2: SNHLY and FYNNEI. With 4 bases removed from V and 1 base from J, the gap between germline ends came to 5 bases.

V gene TRBV2 combines with J gene TRBJ1-1; D is uncertain. CDR1 and CDR2 (germline): SNHLY, FYNNEI. With 2 bases removed from V and 1 base from J, the gap between germline ends came to 14 bases. The CDR3 covers 16 residues. CDR3: CASSERQTGRNTEAFF. CDR3 DNA: TGTGCCAGCAGTGAACGGCAGACCGGGAGGAACACTGAAGCTTTCTTT.

J is TRBJ2-7 and V is TRBV10-1; the D gene is possibly TRBD1 (6 bases). Germline V CDR1 and CDR2: WNHNN, SYGVQD (reference sequence). This CDR3 is built from 15 residues. Between the trimmed V and J ends, which lost 1 base and 4 bases, there was a span of 14 bases. The DNA for the CDR3 is TGCGCCAGCAGTGAGTTTGCGTCAGGGGAGTACGAGCAGTACTTC. Its protein product is CASSEFASGEYEQYF.

This sequence joins TRBV19 and TRBJ1-6; a weak D match, TRBD1 (6 bases). V was shortened by 5 bases and J by 0 bases, with 11 bases between the two germline ends. Germline CDR1 is LNHDA and CDR2 is SQIVND (reference sequence). The CDR3 extends over 16 amino acids. The CDR3 DNA sequence: TGTGCCAGTAGTCCCCCGGACAGCTCCTATAATTCACCCCTCCACTTT. Its protein product is CASSPPDSSYNSPLHF.

V usage is TRBV9 and J usage is TRBJ2-1, with 7 nucleotides matching TRBD2. This CDR3 contains 16 residues. J was trimmed by 8 bases and V by 0 bases; bases with no gene match: 11. Germline V lookup: CDR1 SGDLS, CDR2 YYNGEE. CDR3 sequence reads: CASSVGLAPFEDEQFF. In DNA form, the CDR3 reads TGTGCCAGCAGCGTAGGACTAGCCCCCTTCGAAGATGAGCAGTTCTTC.

The chain employs TRBV30 and TRBJ2-1; 10 bases fit TRBD2. CDR1 GTSNPN and CDR2 SVGIG come from the germline V gene (reference sequence). Trimming removed 4 bases from V and 7 bases from J; junction bases left unmatched: 10. This CDR3 has 15 residues. The CDR3 here is CAWKQRGGYRNEQFF. CDR3 nucleotides: TGTGCCTGGAAGCAGCGGGGGGGTTATAGGAATGAGCAGTTCTTC.